Each of the 30 T cell receptor beta chains below was sequenced from the same sample in a study of blood T cell repertoires in COVID-19. Assay used: immunoSEQ multiplex PCR; TCRdb lists only in-frame clones, some missing. The sample holds about 250,000 clones, around 84% seen once. Sequencing was carried out using PBMCs or T cells enriched from blood (not recorded which). These receptors came from a man aged 35 to 55 who had recovered from COVID-19.

This chain joins TRBV12-5 and TRBJ1-2, with TRBD1 matching over 9 bases. The V and J ends lost 3 bases and 6 bases, in that order; junction bases with no gene match: 14. The CDR3 loop spans 17 amino acids. Germline-derived CDR1 and CDR2 are LGHNT and FRNRAP. In nucleotides, the CDR3 is TGTGCTAGTGGTTTCCGTCCCGGGACAGGGTTAGTGGATGGCTACACCTTC. It yields the protein CASGFRPGTGLVDGYTF.

The J gene is TRBJ1-5, the V gene TRBV7-2, with 9 positions matching TRBD1. Germline lookup yields CDR1 SGHTA and CDR2 FQGNSA. V lost 2 bases, J lost 7 bases, and 9 bases stayed unmatched. This CDR3 comprises 16 residues. In DNA, the CDR3 is TGTGCCAGCAGCTTAAGTAACAGGGGGCTAGGCCAGCCCCAGCATTTT. This codes for CASSLSNRGLGQPQHF.

The V gene is TRBV19, the J gene TRBJ1-5; D not certain. CDR1 is LNHDA, CDR2 SQIVND, per germline (reference sequence). The length of the CDR3 is 17 residues. Trimming removed 1 base at V and 2 bases at J, with 15 bases between. CDR3 nucleotide sequence: TGTGCCAGTAGTATAGGGTCCAGGCGGACTGGCAATCAGCCCCAGCATTTT. Translation: CASSIGSRRTGNQPQHF.

The V and J genes are TRBV29-1 and TRBJ1-2, with TRBD1 matching over 7 bases. Trimming removed 0 bases from V and 8 bases from J; junction bases left unmatched: 9. Germline V gene lookup returns CDR1 SQVTM and CDR2 ANQGSEA. The CDR3 runs to 14 residues. The CDR3 DNA reads TGCAGCGTTGAAGAGCTGGACAGGCTTGAGGGCTACACCTTC. It specifies CSVEELDRLEGYTF.

This clone was counted once. The chain employs TRBV5-1 and TRBJ2-7, with a weak D call TRBD1 (5 bases). The V and J ends lost 4 bases and 0 bases respectively, with 11 bases between them. The CDR3 covers 14 residues. Germline V gene lookup returns CDR1 SGHRS and CDR2 YFSETQ. The CDR3 spells CASSNQGGSYEQYF. The CDR3 DNA sequence: TGCGCCAGCAGCAACCAGGGTGGCTCCTACGAGCAGTACTTC.

The V call is TRBV6-5, the J call TRBJ1-3; tentatively, D is TRBD1 (5 bases). Trimming took 0 bases from V and 1 from J, leaving 10 bases between them. Germline lookup yields CDR1 MNHEY and CDR2 SVGAGI. The CDR3 runs 16 residues. The CDR3: CASSYSLQGSGNTIYF. DNA for the CDR3: TGTGCCAGCAGTTACTCCTTGCAGGGTTCTGGAAACACCATATATTTT.

This chain joins TRBV7-8 and TRBJ1-6, with D perhaps matching TRBD1 (5 bases). The CDR3 consists of 16 residues. Germline V gene lookup returns CDR1 SGHVS and CDR2 FQNEAQ. V was shortened by 3 bases and J by 2 bases, with 11 bases between the two germline ends. The CDR3: CASSLGGPPYNSPLHF. The CDR3 coding sequence is TGTGCCAGCAGCTTGGGGGGACCTCCCTATAATTCACCCCTCCACTTT.

This clone was detected once. V usage is TRBV5-8 and J usage is TRBJ1-4, with a tentative D call TRBD1 (6 bases). The CDR3 has 16 amino acids. Germline CDR1 is SGHTS and CDR2 is YDEGEE. The germline V and J ends were trimmed by 4 bases and 0 bases, with 13 bases remaining between them. The CDR3 is CASSQGQVATNEKLFF. The CDR3 nucleotides read TGTGCCAGCAGCCAGGGACAAGTTGCAACTAATGAAAAACTGTTTTTT.

This rearrangement joins TRBV6-4 to TRBJ1-2, with D maybe TRBD1 (5 bases). The germline gives CDR1 MRHNA, CDR2 SNTAGT. This CDR3 has 15 amino acids. V lost 5 bases and J lost 4, with 17 bases in between. CDR3 coding DNA: TGTGCCAGCAGTAGCGGGGCAACGGATGGCTATGGCTACACCTTC. Translation: CASSSGATDGYGYTF.

V and J are TRBV5-1 and TRBJ2-7; 10 bases are shared with TRBD2. The J segment lost 5 bases and the V segment lost 7 bases, leaving 9 bases of the junction unmatched. Germline values: CDR1 SGHRS, CDR2 YFSETQ. The CDR3 has 14 amino acids. CDR3 DNA: TGCGCCAGCGGGGTGGGACTAGCGAAAGACGAGCAGTACTTC. Residues: CASGVGLAKDEQYF.

The chain couples TRBV29-1 to TRBJ2-3; maybe TRBD1 (6 bases). The CDR3 is made up of 14 amino acids. CDR1 and CDR2 (germline): SQVTM, ANQGSEA. Between the trimmed V and J ends, which lost 5 bases and 0 bases, there was a span of 12 bases. The CDR3 bases are TGCAGCGTTTGCAGGGGCACTAGCACAGATACGCAGTATTTT. It codes for CSVCRGTSTDTQYF.

Comment on this clone: In the same sample, other DNA sequences code for this CDR3. The chain uses TRBV7-2 and TRBJ2-7, with 8 bases identical to TRBD1. After removal of 1 base from V and 2 bases from J, the junction contained 1 base not matched to a gene. CDR3 length: 14 amino acids. Per the germline V gene, CDR1 is SGHTA and CDR2 is FQGNSA. CDR3 sequence reads: CASSLVQGAYEQYF. DNA for the CDR3: TGTGCCAGCAGCTTAGTACAGGGGGCCTACGAGCAGTACTTC.

The V and J genes are TRBV19 and TRBJ2-3; D remains ambiguous. The CDR3 length is 15 residues. Germline values: CDR1 LNHDA, CDR2 SQIVND (reference sequence). Trimming left V 3 bases short and J 0 bases short, with 10 bases between. CDR3 loop: CASSISSLSTDTQYF. In DNA, the CDR3 is TGTGCCAGTAGTATCAGTTCCCTGAGCACAGATACGCAGTATTTT.

This clone was counted only a few times. The chain recombines TRBV9 with TRBJ1-1; D remains unclear. V lost 1 base and J 0 bases, leaving 4 bases between the germline ends. The length of the CDR3 is 13 residues. Germline values: CDR1 SGDLS, CDR2 YYNGEE. The CDR3, as DNA: TGTGCCAGCAGCGTATCAATGAACACTGAAGCTTTCTTT. Translating it yields CASSVSMNTEAFF.

The chain uses TRBV29-1 and TRBJ2-7; 7 bases map to TRBD2. V was pared by 2 bases and J by 6 bases, with 16 bases of the junction left unmatched. There are 16 residues in the CDR3. Germline V gives CDR1 SQVTM, CDR2 ANQGSEA. The CDR3 loop is CSVETGLAGEWGEQYF. As DNA, the CDR3 is TGCAGCGTTGAAACCGGTTTGGCGGGGGAGTGGGGCGAGCAGTACTTC.

This chain joins TRBV9 and TRBJ2-3; 9 bases match TRBD2. Germline loops: CDR1 SGDLS, CDR2 YYNGEE. The CDR3 extends over 16 amino acids. The V and J ends lost 0 bases and 2 bases, in that order; junction bases with no gene match: 4. The CDR3 bases are TGTGCCAGCAGCGTAGGGGTAGCGGGAGACACAGATACGCAGTATTTT. Encoded protein: CASSVGVAGDTDTQYF. The full variable domain, with the rest looked up from reference TRBV9 and TRBJ2-3, is DSGVTQTPKHLITATGQRVTLRCSPRSGDLSVYWYQQSLDQGLQFLIQYYNGEERAKGNILERFSAQQFPDLHSELNLSSLELGDSALYFCASSVGVAGDTDTQYFGPGTRLTVL.

This clone was observed a few times. V usage is TRBV21-1 and J usage is TRBJ1-1. TRBV21-1 is a known pseudogene. This CDR3 is 12 amino acids long. In DNA, the CDR3 is TGTGCCATCCCGAGGGAGAACACTGAAGCTTTCTTT. Amino acids: CAIPRENTEAFF.

V gene TRBV18 combines with J gene TRBJ2-3, with 12 positions matching TRBD2. The J segment lost 4 bases and the V segment lost 5 bases, leaving 10 bases of the junction unmatched. This CDR3 has 17 residues. Looked up from germline, CDR1 is KGHSH and CDR2 is LQKENI. Here the CDR3 reads CASSTNPLAGGPDTQYF. CDR3 DNA: TGTGCCAGCTCAACAAATCCCCTAGCGGGAGGGCCAGATACGCAGTATTTT.

This rearrangement joins TRBV5-1 to TRBJ1-5; a possible D gene is TRBD1 (5 bases). V lost 0 bases, J lost 7 bases, and 17 bases lay in between. The CDR3 has 16 residues. Germline V CDR1 and CDR2: SGHRS, YFSETQ. CDR3 coding DNA: TGCGCCAGCAGCTTGGCCCCCGGGGGGGAGGGACAGCCCCAGCATTTT. This encodes CASSLAPGGEGQPQHF.

This clone appeared once. The chain joins TRBV6-5 to TRBJ2-3; maybe TRBD2 (6 bases). Germline loops: CDR1 MNHEY, CDR2 SVGAGI. Trimming pared 2 bases from V and 0 bases from J, leaving 9 bases between. CDR3 length: 15 residues. The CDR3 bases are TGTGCCAGCAGTTACGCCGGGGGAAGCACAGATACGCAGTATTTT. It encodes CASSYAGGSTDTQYF.

The rearrangement uses TRBV5-1 and TRBJ2-2, with D possibly TRBD1 on 5 matching bases. The CDR3 covers 18 residues. Trimming took 0 bases from V and 0 from J, leaving 15 bases between them. Germline V gives CDR1 SGHRS, CDR2 YFSETQ. The CDR3: CASSLAQGGHANTGELFF. In nucleotides, the CDR3 is TGCGCCAGCAGCTTGGCCCAAGGTGGACACGCGAACACCGGGGAGCTGTTTTTT.

In its sample, this clone was seen once. The CDR3 protein is CASSPSLNRGGEQFF. In DNA form, the CDR3 reads TGTGCCAGCAGCCCTTCCCTAAACAGGGGCGGTGAGCAGTTCTTC. The gene calls are TRBV7-2 and TRBJ2-1, with 7 bases fitting TRBD1. V was pared by 5 bases and J by 9 bases, with 13 bases of the junction left unmatched. The length of the CDR3 is 15 residues. Per germline, CDR1 SGHTA and CDR2 FQGNSA.

The gene calls are TRBV10-3 and TRBJ1-6; TRBD1 might be the D (6 bases). Germline V lookup: CDR1 ENHRY, CDR2 SYGVKD. Trimming shortened V by 4 bases and J by 7 bases, and 8 bases separated the two germline ends. CDR3 length: 13 residues. The CDR3 reads CAISAGANSPLHF. The CDR3 DNA reads as TGTGCCATCAGTGCAGGGGCCAATTCACCCCTCCACTTT.

The sample holds a few counts of this clone. This rearrangement joins TRBV2 to TRBJ1-2; D is perhaps TRBD1 (5 bases). V was clipped by 8 bases and J by 4 bases, with 17 bases between them. Germline CDR1 reads SNHLY; CDR2 reads FYNNEI. This CDR3 region has 14 residues. The CDR3 DNA is TGTGCCAGCTCTCCGGCAGGGTGGACCTATGGCTACACCTTC. Translating gives CASSPAGWTYGYTF.

This rearrangement joins TRBV4-1 to TRBJ2-3; D is possibly TRBD1 (5 bases). Trimming removed 4 bases at V and 0 bases at J, with 11 bases between. The CDR3 sequence is 15 residues long. Germline CDR1 and CDR2: MGHRA and YSYEKL. The CDR3 region has the DNA TGCGCCAGCAGCCTAGGACACGGCAGCACAGATACGCAGTATTTT. This encodes CASSLGHGSTDTQYF.

The chain combines TRBV7-2 with TRBJ2-7; tentatively, D is TRBD1 (6 bases). The CDR3 extends over 15 amino acids. Looked up from germline, CDR1 is SGHTA and CDR2 is FQGNSA. V was shortened by 0 bases and J by 6 bases, with 15 bases between the two germline ends. In DNA, the CDR3 is TGTGCCAGCAGCTTAGCCGGGACATCCCCAGGCGAGCAGTACTTC. Amino acids: CASSLAGTSPGEQYF.

V usage is TRBV18 and J usage is TRBJ1-4; 8 positions agree with TRBD1. With V trimmed by 3 bases and J by 4 bases, 1 base remained unmatched. This CDR3 has 14 amino acids. Looked up from germline, CDR1 is KGHSH and CDR2 is LQKENI. Here the CDR3 reads CASSPGQDNEKLFF. The CDR3 nucleotides read TGTGCCAGCTCACCGGGACAGGATAATGAAAAACTGTTTTTT.

The V call is TRBV7-2, the J call TRBJ2-7; 14 bases align to TRBD2. V dropped 3 bases and J dropped 9; count of bases not matched to a gene: 7. The CDR3 extends over 15 amino acids. CDR1 is SGHTA, CDR2 FQGNSA, per germline. DNA of the CDR3: TGTGCCAGCAGCTTCTGGGGACTAGCGGGAGTGCCGCAGTACTTC. This translates into CASSFWGLAGVPQYF.

V is TRBV11-1 and J is TRBJ2-7; TRBD1 aligns across 7 bases. Trimming at V came to 0 bases and at J to 1 base, leaving 3 bases not matched to a gene. CDR1 SGHAT and CDR2 FQDESV come from the germline V gene (reference sequence). The CDR3 sequence is 15 residues long. Here the CDR3 reads CASSLAPGQSYEQYF. CDR3 in DNA: TGTGCCAGCAGCTTAGCGCCGGGACAGTCCTACGAGCAGTACTTC.

A few counts support this clone. This CDR3 is CASSFLLQRTGPRNYGYTF. The CDR3 bases are TGTGCCAGCAGTTTCCTACTACAACGGACAGGGCCGAGAAACTATGGCTACACCTTC. This chain connects TRBV28 to TRBJ1-2; 8 bases match TRBD1. The CDR3 has 19 amino acids. Trimming at V came to 3 bases and at J to 2 bases, leaving 17 bases not matched to a gene. From germline, CDR1 is MDHEN and CDR2 SYDVKM.